This T cell receptor beta chain derives from a study of T cell changes during pregnancy in multiple sclerosis. The protocol was immunoSEQ multiplex PCR, while the TCRdb copy is restricted to in-frame clones and leaves out a portion. The repertoire holds just under 70,000 clones, with about 90% as singletons. The CDR3 has 15 residues. The V gene's germline CDR1 is LGHNA and CDR2 YSLEER. Trimming stripped 1 base from V and 6 bases from J, with 15 bases between. The chain joins TRBV4-3 to TRBJ1-1; D is ambiguous. The material was peripheral blood, obtained in the second trimester of pregnancy. The source is a female donor with multiple sclerosis, enrolled in a pregnancy study. The CDR3 DNA reads as TGCGCCAGCAGCCAAGTGGGCAGCCCGTCCCCTGAAGCTTTCTTT. The encoded protein is CASSQVGSPSPEAFF.